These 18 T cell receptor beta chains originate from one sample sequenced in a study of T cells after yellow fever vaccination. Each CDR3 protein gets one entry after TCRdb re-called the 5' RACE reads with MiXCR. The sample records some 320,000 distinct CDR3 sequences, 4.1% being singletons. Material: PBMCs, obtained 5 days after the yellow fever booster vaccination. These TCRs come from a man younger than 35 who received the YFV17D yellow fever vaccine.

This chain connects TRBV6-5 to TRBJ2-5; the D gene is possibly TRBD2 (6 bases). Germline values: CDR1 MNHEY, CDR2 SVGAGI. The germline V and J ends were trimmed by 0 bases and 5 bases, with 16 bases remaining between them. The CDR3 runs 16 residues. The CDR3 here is CASSYSGTPVAETQYF. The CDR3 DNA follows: TGTGCCAGCAGTTACTCCGGGACTCCTGTCGCGGAGACCCAGTACTTC.

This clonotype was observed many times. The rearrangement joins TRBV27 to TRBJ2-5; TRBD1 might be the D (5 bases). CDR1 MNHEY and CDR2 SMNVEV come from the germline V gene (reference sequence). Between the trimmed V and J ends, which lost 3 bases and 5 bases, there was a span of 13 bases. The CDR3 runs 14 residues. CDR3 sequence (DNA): TGTGCCAGCAGTTTTCTGGGGCAGTCGGAGACCCAGTACTTC. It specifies CASSFLGQSETQYF.

The CDR3 nucleotides read TGCAGTGCGGGGACAGGTGGGTGGAACACTGAAGCTTTCTTT. Residues: CSAGTGGWNTEAFF. V gene TRBV20-1 combines with J gene TRBJ1-1; 8 bases line up with TRBD1. The CDR3 spans 14 residues. Trimming cost V 6 bases and J 1 base; bases outside gene matches: 7. The germline CDR1 and CDR2 sequences are DFQATT and SNEGSKA (reference sequence).

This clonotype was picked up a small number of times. The CDR3 is CASSLKGSHSTDTQYF. The CDR3 DNA follows: TGCGCCAGCAGCTTGAAAGGGTCCCATAGCACAGATACGCAGTATTTT. The rearrangement links TRBV5-1 to TRBJ2-3; D not certain. CDR1 is SGHRS and CDR2 is YFSETQ in the germline V gene. Trimming removed 1 base from V and 0 bases from J, with 12 bases in between. The CDR3 has 16 residues.

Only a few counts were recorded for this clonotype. CDR3 amino acids: CASSPVRADEKLFF. DNA for the CDR3: TGTGCCAGCTCACCAGTGAGGGCTGATGAAAAACTGTTTTTT. J is TRBJ1-4 and V is TRBV18; D gene unclear. This CDR3 is 14 amino acids long. V lost 2 bases, J lost 6 bases, and 10 bases lay in between. The germline V gene has CDR1 KGHSH and CDR2 LQKENI.

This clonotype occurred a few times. The CDR3: CASSSVGAGVGEQYF. DNA for the CDR3: TGTGCCAGCTCTTCGGTCGGAGCGGGAGTTGGTGAGCAGTACTTC. V gene TRBV27 combines with J gene TRBJ2-7, with 8 positions matching TRBD2. Germline assignment: CDR1 MNHEY and CDR2 SMNVEV (reference sequence). This CDR3 has 15 amino acids. With 8 bases clipped from V and 7 bases from J, the junction kept 16 bases outside the gene matches.

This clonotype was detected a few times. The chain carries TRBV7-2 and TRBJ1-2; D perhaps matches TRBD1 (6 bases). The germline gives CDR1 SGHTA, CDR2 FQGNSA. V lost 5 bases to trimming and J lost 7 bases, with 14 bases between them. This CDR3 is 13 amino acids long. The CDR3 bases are TGTGCCAGCAGCCCTACAGGGAGTGGTGGCTACACCTTC. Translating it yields CASSPTGSGGYTF.

The CDR3 here is CASSPQGGLELAFF. For the CDR3, the DNA is TGTGCCAGCAGCCCCCAGGGGGGGCTTGAGTTAGCTTTCTTT. The V call is TRBV7-3, the J call TRBJ1-1, with 7 positions matching TRBD1. Unmatched junction bases numbered 13, after V lost 5 bases and J lost 10 bases. The CDR3 totals 14 residues. Germline-derived CDR1 and CDR2 are SGHTA and FQGTGA.

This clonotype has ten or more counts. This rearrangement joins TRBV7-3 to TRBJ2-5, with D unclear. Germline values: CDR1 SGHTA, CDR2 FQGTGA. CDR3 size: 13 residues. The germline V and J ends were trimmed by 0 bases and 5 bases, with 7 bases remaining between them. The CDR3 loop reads CASSLTASETQYF. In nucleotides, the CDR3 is TGTGCCAGCAGCTTAACGGCTTCGGAGACCCAGTACTTC.

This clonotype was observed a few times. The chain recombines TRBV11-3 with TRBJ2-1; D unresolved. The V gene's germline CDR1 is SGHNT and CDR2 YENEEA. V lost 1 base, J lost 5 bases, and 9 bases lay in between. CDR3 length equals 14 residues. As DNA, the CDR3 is TGTGCCAGCAGCTTAGGTATCCAGGACAATGAGCAGTTCTTC. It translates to CASSLGIQDNEQFF.

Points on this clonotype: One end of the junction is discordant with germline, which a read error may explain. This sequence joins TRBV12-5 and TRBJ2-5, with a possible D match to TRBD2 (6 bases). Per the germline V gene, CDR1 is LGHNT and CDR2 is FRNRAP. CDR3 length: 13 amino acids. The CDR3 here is CASWTTRPPWTLF. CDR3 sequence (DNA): TGTGCTAGTTGGACGACTAGGCCCCCTTGGACGCTCTTC. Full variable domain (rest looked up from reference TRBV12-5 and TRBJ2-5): DARVTQTPRHKVTEMGQEVTMRCQPILGHNTVFWYRQTMMQGLELLAYFRNRAPLDDSGMPKDRFSAEMPDATLATLKIQPSEPRDSAVYFCASWTTRPPWTLFGPGTRLLVL.

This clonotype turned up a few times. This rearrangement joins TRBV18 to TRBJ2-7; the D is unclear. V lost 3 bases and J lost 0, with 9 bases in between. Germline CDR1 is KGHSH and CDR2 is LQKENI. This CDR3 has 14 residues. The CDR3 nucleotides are TGTGCCAGCTCACCGGGATACAGCTCCTACGAGCAGTACGTC. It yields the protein CASSPGYSSYEQYV.

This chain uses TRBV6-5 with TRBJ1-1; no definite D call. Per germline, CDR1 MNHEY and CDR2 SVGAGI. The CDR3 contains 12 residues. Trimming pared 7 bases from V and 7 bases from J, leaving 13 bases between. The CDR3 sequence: CASTQAGSEAFF. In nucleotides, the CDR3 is TGTGCCAGCACCCAGGCGGGGAGTGAAGCTTTCTTT.

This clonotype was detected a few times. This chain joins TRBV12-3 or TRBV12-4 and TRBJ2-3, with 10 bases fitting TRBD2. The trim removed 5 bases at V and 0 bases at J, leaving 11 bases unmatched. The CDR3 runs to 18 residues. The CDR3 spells CASSPRASGGTSTDTQYF. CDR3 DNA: TGTGCCAGCAGTCCCCGGGCTAGCGGGGGCACTAGCACAGATACGCAGTATTTT.

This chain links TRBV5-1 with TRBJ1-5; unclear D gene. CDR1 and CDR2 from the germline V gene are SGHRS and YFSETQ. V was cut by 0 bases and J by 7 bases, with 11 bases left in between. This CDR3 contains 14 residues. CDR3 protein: CASSLDGVRQPQHF. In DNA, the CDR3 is TGCGCCAGCAGCTTGGACGGGGTTAGGCAGCCCCAGCATTTT.

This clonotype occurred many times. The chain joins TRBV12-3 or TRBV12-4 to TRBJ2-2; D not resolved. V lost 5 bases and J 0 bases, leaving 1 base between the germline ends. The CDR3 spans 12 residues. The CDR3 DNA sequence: TGTGCCAGCAGTACGAACACCGGGGAGCTGTTTTTT. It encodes CASSTNTGELFF.

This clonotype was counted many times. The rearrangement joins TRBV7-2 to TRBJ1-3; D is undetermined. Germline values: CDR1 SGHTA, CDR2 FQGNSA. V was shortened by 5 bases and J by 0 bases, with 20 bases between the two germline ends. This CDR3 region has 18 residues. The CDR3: CASSRALASPSSGNTIYF. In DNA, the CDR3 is TGTGCCAGCAGCCGGGCCCTAGCGTCGCCGTCCTCTGGAAACACCATATATTTT.

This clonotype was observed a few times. The CDR3 region is CASRKTKRGTYEQYF. The CDR3 DNA reads TGTGCCAGCCGGAAAACTAAAAGGGGCACCTACGAGCAGTACTTC. This chain connects TRBV6-5 to TRBJ2-7, with D possibly being TRBD1 (5 bases). Trimming cost V 8 bases and J 2 bases, with 19 bases left between them. The germline CDR1 and CDR2 sequences are MNHEY and SVGAGI. The length of the CDR3 is 15 residues.